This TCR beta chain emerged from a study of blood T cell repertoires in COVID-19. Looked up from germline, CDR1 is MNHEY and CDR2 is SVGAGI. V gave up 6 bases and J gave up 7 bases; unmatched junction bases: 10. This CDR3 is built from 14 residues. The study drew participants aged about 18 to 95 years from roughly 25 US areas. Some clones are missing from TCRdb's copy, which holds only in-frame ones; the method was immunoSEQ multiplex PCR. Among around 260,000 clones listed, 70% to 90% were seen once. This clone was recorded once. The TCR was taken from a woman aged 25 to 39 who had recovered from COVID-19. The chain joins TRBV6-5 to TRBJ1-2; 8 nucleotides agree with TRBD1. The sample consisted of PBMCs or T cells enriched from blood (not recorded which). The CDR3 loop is CASSSRGRLGGYTF. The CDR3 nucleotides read TGTGCCAGCAGCTCCAGGGGGCGCTTAGGTGGCTACACCTTC.